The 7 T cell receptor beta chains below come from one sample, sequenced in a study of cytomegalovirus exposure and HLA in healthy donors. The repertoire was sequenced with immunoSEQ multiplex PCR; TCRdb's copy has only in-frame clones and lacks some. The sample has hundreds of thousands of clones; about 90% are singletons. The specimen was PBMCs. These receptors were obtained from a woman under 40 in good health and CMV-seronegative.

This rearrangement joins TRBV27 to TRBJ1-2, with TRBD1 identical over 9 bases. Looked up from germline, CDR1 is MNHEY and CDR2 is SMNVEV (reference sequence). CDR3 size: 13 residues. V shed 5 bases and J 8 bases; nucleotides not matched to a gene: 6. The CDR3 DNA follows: TGTGCCAGCAGTCTACAGGGGGCGCGGGGCTACACCTTC. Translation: CASSLQGARGYTF.

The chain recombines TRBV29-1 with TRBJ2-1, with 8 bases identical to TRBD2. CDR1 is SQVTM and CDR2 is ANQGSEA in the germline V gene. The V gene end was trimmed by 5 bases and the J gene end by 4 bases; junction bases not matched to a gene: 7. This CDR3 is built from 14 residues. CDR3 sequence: CSVFSGSGYNEQFF. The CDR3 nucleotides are TGCAGCGTTTTCAGCGGGAGCGGGTACAATGAGCAGTTCTTC.

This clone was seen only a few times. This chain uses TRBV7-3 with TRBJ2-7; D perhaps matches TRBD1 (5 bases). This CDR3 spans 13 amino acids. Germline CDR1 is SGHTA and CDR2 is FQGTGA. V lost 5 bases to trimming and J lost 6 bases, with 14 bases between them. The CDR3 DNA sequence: TGTGCCAGCAGCCAAACGCTTAGGGGCGAGCAGTACTTC. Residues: CASSQTLRGEQYF.

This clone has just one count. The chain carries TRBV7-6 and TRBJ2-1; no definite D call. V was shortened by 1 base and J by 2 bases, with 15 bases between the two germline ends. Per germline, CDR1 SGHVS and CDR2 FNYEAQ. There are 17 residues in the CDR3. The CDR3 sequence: CASSLVSGGRAYNEQFF. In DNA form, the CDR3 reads TGTGCCAGCAGCTTAGTTTCGGGTGGCCGGGCCTACAATGAGCAGTTCTTC.

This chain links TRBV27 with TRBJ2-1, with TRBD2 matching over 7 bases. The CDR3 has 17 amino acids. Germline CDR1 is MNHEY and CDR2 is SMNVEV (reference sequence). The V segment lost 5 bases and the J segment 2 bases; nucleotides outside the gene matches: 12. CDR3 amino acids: CASSRSSGHVTYNEQFF. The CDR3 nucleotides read TGTGCCAGCAGTAGATCTAGCGGTCACGTAACCTACAATGAGCAGTTCTTC.

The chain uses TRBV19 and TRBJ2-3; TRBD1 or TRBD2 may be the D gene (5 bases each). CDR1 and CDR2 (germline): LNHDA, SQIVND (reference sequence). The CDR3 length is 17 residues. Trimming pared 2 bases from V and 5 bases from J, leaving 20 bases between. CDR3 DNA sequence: TGTGCCAGTAGTATAATACCGGGACCCGTTCGACAAGATACGCAGTATTTT. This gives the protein CASSIIPGPVRQDTQYF.

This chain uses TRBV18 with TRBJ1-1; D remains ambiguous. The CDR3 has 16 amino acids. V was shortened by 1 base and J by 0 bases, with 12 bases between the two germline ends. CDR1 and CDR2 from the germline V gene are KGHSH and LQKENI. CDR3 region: CASSPRRSLLNTEAFF. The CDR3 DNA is TGTGCCAGCTCACCACGGAGGAGTCTGTTGAACACTGAAGCTTTCTTT.